A single sample gave rise to the 26 T cell receptor beta chains below, sequenced in a study of CD8+CD57+ T cells in acquired aplastic anemia (dated by TCRdb to between 2018 and 2020). The instrument given in TCRdb is Illumina HiSeq 2000. TCR beta VDJ combination and CDR3 sequence profiling used genomic DNA as the template. The public sequencing data were trimmed at Q25 with fastp and processed into clonotypes with MiXCR by TCRdb, which kept only in-frame beta chains. Each entry merges the rows of one CDR3 protein and shows their most common DNA and genes. The sample table holds 50,000 to 65,000 distinct CDR3 sequences, of which under 55% were seen once. The ten largest clones add up to 2% to 2.5% of the sample. Specimen: sorted CD4+, CD8+, or CD8+CD57+ T cells (not recorded which) from PBMCs. The source is a human donor in good health, serving as a control.

The chain is built from TRBV24-1 and TRBJ2-7, with unresolved D. The V and J ends lost 9 bases and 2 bases respectively, with 13 bases between them. The CDR3 is 13 amino acids. Germline CDR1 and CDR2: KGHDR and SFDVKD. The CDR3 reads CATFPNRPYEQYF. CDR3 sequence (DNA): TGTGCCACCTTCCCGAACAGACCCTACGAGCAGTACTTC.

This clonotype was picked up many times. This chain connects TRBV3-1 to TRBJ2-7; no definite D call. Germline-derived CDR1 and CDR2 are LGHDT and YNNKEL (reference sequence). The CDR3 is made up of 15 amino acids. Trimming left V 4 bases short and J 7 bases short, with 20 bases between. As DNA, the CDR3 is TGTGCCAGCAGCCCGCGACCGGGTTCCTCACAGGAGCAGTACTTC. It specifies CASSPRPGSSQEQYF.

This clonotype has more than one count but fewer than ten. The rearrangement links TRBV11-1 to TRBJ2-7, with TRBD1 matching over 7 bases. Trimming cost V 4 bases and J 2 bases; bases outside gene matches: 11. This CDR3 contains 16 residues. The V gene's germline CDR1 is SGHAT and CDR2 FQDESV (reference sequence). The CDR3 nucleotides are TGTGCCAGCAGCTCAACAGACAGGGAATTCACCTACGAGCAGTACTTC. This gives the protein CASSSTDREFTYEQYF.

V usage is TRBV5-8 and J usage is TRBJ1-1; D is unclear. V lost 2 bases and J lost 10, with 18 bases in between. The V gene's germline CDR1 is SGHTS and CDR2 YDEGEE. This CDR3 comprises 14 residues. The CDR3, as DNA: TGTGCCAGCAGCTTCCGGACCAGGAGCACGGCAGCTTTCTTT. Its protein is CASSFRTRSTAAFF.

This clonotype is judged medium-sized. The rearrangement joins TRBV7-8 to TRBJ2-7; D is unresolved. Germline assignment: CDR1 SGHVS and CDR2 FQNEAQ. The V and J ends lost 4 bases and 2 bases respectively, with 9 bases between them. The CDR3 consists of 13 residues. CDR3 in DNA: TGTGCCAGCAGCTCGAGTGGGCCCTACGAGCAGTACTTC. This gives the protein CASSSSGPYEQYF. Together with reference TRBV7-8 and TRBJ2-7, the CDR3 gives the full variable domain: GAGVSQSPRYKVAKRGQDVALRCDPISGHVSLFWYQQALGQGPEFLTYFQNEAQLDKSGLPSDRFFAERPEGSVSTLKIQRTQQEDSAVYLCASSSSGPYEQYFGPGTRLTVT.

In this sample, this clonotype turned up many times. This chain uses TRBV6-5 with TRBJ1-1; D remains ambiguous. The CDR3 totals 15 residues. The V gene's germline CDR1 is MNHEY and CDR2 SVGAGI. The V end lost 0 bases, the J end lost 8 bases, and 16 bases lay between the germline ends. CDR3 bases: TGTGCCAGCAGTTACTCTGCGAGCGGGGTTCTCGAAGCTTTCTTT. The encoded protein is CASSYSASGVLEAFF.

This sequence joins TRBV11-2 and TRBJ2-3, with TRBD2 as a possible D gene (6 bases). This CDR3 has 15 amino acids. V dropped 4 bases and J dropped 3 bases, with 14 bases sitting between them. In germline, CDR1 is SGHAT, CDR2 FQNNGV. The CDR3 bases are TGTGCCAGCAGCTATGGGACTGGCACTACAGATACGCAGTATTTT. This gives the protein CASSYGTGTTDTQYF.

This clonotype showed up just a few times. One end of the junction fails to match germline, which may point to a read error. The chain joins TRBV29-1 to TRBJ1-2, with D possibly being TRBD1 (5 bases). CDR1 SQVTM and CDR2 ANQGSEA come from the germline V gene. This CDR3 spans 13 amino acids. CDR3 loop: CSVEGSGLYGYTF. The CDR3 DNA reads as TGCAGTGTTGAAGGTTCAGGGCTCTATGGCTACACCTTC.

This clonotype showed up just once. The rearrangement links TRBV2 to TRBJ1-2, with TRBD1 matching over 7 bases. The CDR3 has 16 amino acids. The germline gives CDR1 SNHLY, CDR2 FYNNEI. V was clipped by 6 bases and J by 1 base; unmatched bases: 11. DNA for the CDR3: TGTGCCAGCAGAACAGTACAGGGGCGAGGTAACTATGGCTACACCTTC. Translated: CASRTVQGRGNYGYTF.

The chain links TRBV29-1 to TRBJ1-6; 7 nucleotides match TRBD1. J lost 0 bases, V lost 8 bases, and 7 bases had no gene match. Germline V gene lookup returns CDR1 SQVTM and CDR2 ANQGSEA. CDR3 length equals 15 residues. The CDR3 sequence is CSSRTGGSYNSPLHF. CDR3 nucleotide sequence: TGCAGCTCCCGGACAGGCGGCTCCTATAATTCACCCCTCCACTTT.

The genes are TRBV4-3 and TRBJ1-1, with 9 bases lining up with TRBD1. The germline CDR1 and CDR2 sequences are LGHNA and YSLEER. V lost 4 bases to trimming and J lost 0 bases; unmatched junction nucleotides: 6. The CDR3 totals 16 residues. The CDR3 DNA follows: TGCGCCAGCAGCCTACGGACAGGGGTTATGAACACTGAAGCTTTCTTT. Amino acid sequence: CASSLRTGVMNTEAFF.

The rearrangement links TRBV14 to TRBJ2-1, with D perhaps matching TRBD1 (6 bases). This CDR3 contains 15 residues. Germline V lookup: CDR1 SGHDN, CDR2 FVKESK. The V and J ends lost 0 bases and 2 bases respectively, with 8 bases between them. The CDR3 loop reads CASSQEGHAYNEQFF. The CDR3 nucleotides are TGTGCCAGCAGCCAAGAGGGACATGCCTACAATGAGCAGTTCTTC.

This clonotype has a count of ten or more. The chain recombines TRBV20-1 with TRBJ2-4; the D is unclear. V was cut by 1 base and J by 0 bases, with 4 bases left in between. CDR3 length equals 13 residues. Germline values: CDR1 DFQATT, CDR2 SNEGSKA (reference sequence). Here the CDR3 reads CSARAQAKNIQYF. The CDR3, as DNA: TGCAGTGCTAGAGCCCAAGCCAAAAACATTCAGTACTTC.

In DNA form, the CDR3 reads TGCGCCAGCAGTGAACGGACGAACACTGAAGCTTTCTTT. It encodes CASSERTNTEAFF. The gene calls are TRBV10-1 and TRBJ1-1; D uncertain. Looked up from germline, CDR1 is WNHNN and CDR2 is SYGVQD (reference sequence). The V end was cut by 3 bases, the J end by 1 base, with 6 bases between. The CDR3 loop spans 13 amino acids.

At least ten counts were recorded for this clonotype. The gene calls are TRBV5-6 and TRBJ1-1; TRBD1 might be the D (5 bases). The CDR3 contains 14 residues. CDR1 and CDR2 from the germline V gene are SGHDT and YYEEEE. V was trimmed by 4 bases and J by 4 bases, leaving 14 bases between them. The CDR3 DNA follows: TGTGCCAGCAGCCTCCCGGGGGGATTCACTGAAGCTTTCTTT. Its translation is CASSLPGGFTEAFF.

This clonotype was observed at least ten times. This chain connects TRBV7-3 to TRBJ2-2; no clear D gene. Germline CDR1 is SGHTA and CDR2 is FQGTGA. The CDR3 loop spans 15 amino acids. V shed 1 base and J shed 6 bases, with 12 bases lying between them. CDR3 loop: CASSLNPGSAGELFF. The CDR3 nucleotides read TGTGCCAGCAGCTTAAATCCCGGATCCGCCGGGGAGCTGTTTTTT. The full variable domain, with the rest looked up from reference TRBV7-3 and TRBJ2-2, is GAGVSQTPSNKVTEKGKYVELRCDPISGHTALYWYRQSLGQGPEFLIYFQGTGAADDSGLPNDRFFAVRPEGSVSTLKIQRTERGDSAVYLCASSLNPGSAGELFFGEGSRLTVL.

The J gene is TRBJ2-7, the V gene TRBV29-1; TRBD1 agrees at 9 bases. CDR3 length: 13 amino acids. Trimming cost V 4 bases and J 3 bases; bases outside gene matches: 4. Germline V lookup: CDR1 SQVTM, CDR2 ANQGSEA. CDR3 DNA sequence: TGCAGCGTTGTTGGGGACAGGGTCTACGAGCAGTACTTC. Amino acids: CSVVGDRVYEQYF.

The genes are TRBV29-1 and TRBJ1-2; D is ambiguous. V was clipped by 3 bases and J by 2 bases, with 13 bases between them. The V gene's germline CDR1 is SQVTM and CDR2 ANQGSEA. CDR3 length: 14 residues. As DNA, the CDR3 is TGCAGCGTTGACGGTACGGTTGCAAACTATGGCTACACCTTC. This sequence encodes CSVDGTVANYGYTF. The variable domain in full, completed from reference TRBV29-1 and TRBJ1-2, reads SAVISQKPSRDICQRGTSLTIQCQVDSQVTMMFWYRQQPGQSLTLIATANQGSEATYESGFVIDKFPISRPNLTFSTLTVSNMSPEDSSIYLCSVDGTVANYGYTFGSGTRLTVV.

The V and J genes are TRBV2 and TRBJ2-7; 11 positions match TRBD2. There are 14 residues in the CDR3. Germline assignment: CDR1 SNHLY and CDR2 FYNNEI. The CDR3, as DNA: TGTGCGACCGCGGGACTAGCGGAGTCCTACGAGCAGTACTTC. It yields the protein CATAGLAESYEQYF. The whole variable domain, filled in from reference TRBV2 and TRBJ2-7, reads EPEVTQTPSHQVTQMGQEVILRCVPISNHLYFYWYRQILGQKVEFLVSFYNNEISEKSEIFDDQFSVERPDGSNFTLKIRSTKLEDSAMYFCATAGLAESYEQYFGPGTRLTVT.

This clonotype has just a few counts. The V gene is TRBV29-1, the J gene TRBJ2-5, with 7 bases identical to TRBD2. V shed 3 bases, J shed 7 bases, and the junction held 14 bases outside the gene matches. This CDR3 has 15 amino acids. Germline CDR1 and CDR2: SQVTM and ANQGSEA. In DNA, the CDR3 is TGCAGCGTTGACCGAGGGGATAGCGGGTATGGGACCCAGTACTTC. Translation gives CSVDRGDSGYGTQYF.

The gene calls are TRBV19 and TRBJ1-5; no clear D. V lost 3 bases and J 9 bases, leaving 9 bases between the germline ends. CDR1 and CDR2 (germline): LNHDA, SQIVND (reference sequence). This CDR3 is 12 amino acids long. DNA of the CDR3: TGTGCCAGTAGTATGAGGGATCTGCCCCAGCATTTT. It yields the protein CASSMRDLPQHF.

Here the CDR3 reads CASSPDNGVYNSPLHF. The DNA for the CDR3 is TGTGCCAGCAGCCCTGACAACGGAGTTTATAATTCACCCCTCCACTTT. This rearrangement joins TRBV11-2 to TRBJ1-6, with D hard to call. The CDR3 is 16 residues long. Trimming removed 5 bases from V and 4 bases from J, with 15 bases in between. Germline V gene lookup returns CDR1 SGHAT and CDR2 FQNNGV.

This clonotype is medium-sized. The chain joins TRBV19 to TRBJ2-3, with a weak D call TRBD1 (5 bases). CDR3 length: 15 residues. Trimming took 7 bases from V and 5 from J, leaving 19 bases between them. Germline V gene sequence: CDR1 LNHDA, CDR2 SQIVND (reference sequence). CDR3 loop: CASTLGGWGGDTQYF. CDR3 nucleotide sequence: TGTGCCAGTACCTTAGGTGGATGGGGCGGAGATACGCAGTATTTT.

This clonotype was seen repeatedly, ten times or more. This sequence joins TRBV19 and TRBJ1-5; a possible D gene is TRBD1 (6 bases). V lost 7 bases, J lost 0 bases, and 19 bases lay in between. The length of the CDR3 is 17 residues. Germline V gives CDR1 LNHDA, CDR2 SQIVND (reference sequence). The CDR3 DNA sequence: TGTGCCAGTACCCAGGGGCCACAGTCCTATAGCAATCAGCCCCAGCATTTT. Translated, it gives CASTQGPQSYSNQPQHF.

This clonotype has a count of ten or more. This chain uses TRBV5-1 with TRBJ2-5; 7 bases align to TRBD2. Germline assignment: CDR1 SGHRS and CDR2 YFSETQ. The CDR3 is 15 residues long. Losses at the gene ends were 2 bases for V and 2 bases for J; bases not matched to a gene: 6. CDR3 residues: CASSLRGVSQETQYF. In nucleotides, the CDR3 is TGCGCCAGCAGCTTACGGGGGGTCAGTCAAGAGACCCAGTACTTC.

As concerns this clonotype: This CDR3 is missing its conserved last phenylalanine or tryptophan, likely due to a read error. The DNA is left out, because the CDR3 cannot be placed on it with certainty; the CDR3 is given as TCRdb lists it. This sequence joins TRBV7-8 and TRBJ1-6. Inclusive of both ends, the CDR3 amounts to 8 amino acids. Germline loops: CDR1 SGHVS, CDR2 FQNEAQ. CDR3 amino acids: CASSQILA.